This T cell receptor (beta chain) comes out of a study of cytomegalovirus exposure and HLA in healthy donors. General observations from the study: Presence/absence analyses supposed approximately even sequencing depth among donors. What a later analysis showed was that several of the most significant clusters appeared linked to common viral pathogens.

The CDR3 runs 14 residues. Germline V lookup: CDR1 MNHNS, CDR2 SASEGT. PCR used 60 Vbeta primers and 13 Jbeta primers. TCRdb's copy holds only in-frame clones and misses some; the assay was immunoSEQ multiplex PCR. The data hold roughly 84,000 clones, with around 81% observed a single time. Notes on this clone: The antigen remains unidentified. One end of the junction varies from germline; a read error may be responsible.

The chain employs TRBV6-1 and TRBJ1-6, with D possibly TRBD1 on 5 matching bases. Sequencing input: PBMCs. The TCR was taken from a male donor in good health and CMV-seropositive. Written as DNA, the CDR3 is TGTGCCAGCAGTGAAATCAGGGAAAATTCACCCCCCCACTTT. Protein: CASSEIRENSPPHF.